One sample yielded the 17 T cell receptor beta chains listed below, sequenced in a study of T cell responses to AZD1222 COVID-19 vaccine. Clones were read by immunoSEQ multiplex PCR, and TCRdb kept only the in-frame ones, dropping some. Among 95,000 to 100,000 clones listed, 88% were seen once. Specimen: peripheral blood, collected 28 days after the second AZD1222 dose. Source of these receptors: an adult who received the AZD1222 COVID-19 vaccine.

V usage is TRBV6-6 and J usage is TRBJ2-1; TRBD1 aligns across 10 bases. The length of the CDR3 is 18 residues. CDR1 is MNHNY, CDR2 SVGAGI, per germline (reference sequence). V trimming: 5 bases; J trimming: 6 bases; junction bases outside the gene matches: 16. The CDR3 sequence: CASSRARDRGGLGNEQFF. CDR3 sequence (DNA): TGTGCCAGCAGTCGGGCCCGGGACAGGGGAGGTTTGGGCAATGAGCAGTTCTTC.

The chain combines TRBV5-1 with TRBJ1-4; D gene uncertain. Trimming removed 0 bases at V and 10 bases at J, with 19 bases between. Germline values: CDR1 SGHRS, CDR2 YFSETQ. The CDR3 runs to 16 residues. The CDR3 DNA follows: TGCGCCAGCAGCTTGGGGGAATTGGGAAACGGTGGAAAACTGTTTTTT. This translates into CASSLGELGNGGKLFF.

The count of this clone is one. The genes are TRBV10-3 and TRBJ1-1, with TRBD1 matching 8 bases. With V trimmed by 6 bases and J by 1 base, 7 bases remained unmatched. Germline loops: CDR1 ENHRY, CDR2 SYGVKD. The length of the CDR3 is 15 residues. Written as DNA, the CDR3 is TGTGCCATCAGGGAACCGGGACAGGCGAACACTGAAGCTTTCTTT. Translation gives CAIREPGQANTEAFF.

DNA of the CDR3: TGTGCCTGCTTGACACTAAACTATGGCTACACCTTC. Translated: CACLTLNYGYTF. The J gene is TRBJ1-2, the V gene TRBV30; D ambiguous. Looked up from germline, CDR1 is GTSNPN and CDR2 is SVGIG (reference sequence). Trimming took 6 bases from V and 2 from J, leaving 10 bases between them. The CDR3 runs 12 residues. The whole variable domain, remainder taken from reference TRBV30 and TRBJ1-2, is SQTIHQWPATLVQPVGSPLSLECTVEGTSNPNLYWYRQAAGRGLQLLFYSVGIGQISSEVPQNLSASRPQDRQFILSSKKLLLSDSGFYLCACLTLNYGYTFGSGTRLTVV.

CDR3 residues: CASSLGPLRLPYEQYF. DNA of the CDR3: TGTGCCAGCAGCTTAGGGCCCCTCAGATTACCTTACGAGCAGTACTTC. The J gene is TRBJ2-7, the V gene TRBV7-9; D gene uncertain. CDR3 size: 16 residues. The germline gives CDR1 SEHNR, CDR2 FQNEAQ (reference sequence). Trimming shortened V by 1 base and J by 4 bases, and 17 bases separated the two germline ends.

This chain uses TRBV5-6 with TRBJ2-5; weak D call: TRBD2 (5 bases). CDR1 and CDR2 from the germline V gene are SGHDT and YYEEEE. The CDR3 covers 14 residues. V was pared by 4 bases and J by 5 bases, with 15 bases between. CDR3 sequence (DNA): TGTGCCAGCAGCCGGAGTAGGGAGCTTGAGACCCAGTACTTC. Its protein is CASSRSRELETQYF.

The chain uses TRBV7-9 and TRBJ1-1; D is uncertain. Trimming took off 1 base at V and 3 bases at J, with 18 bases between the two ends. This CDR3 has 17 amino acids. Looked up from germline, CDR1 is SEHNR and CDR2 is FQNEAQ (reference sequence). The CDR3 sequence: CASSLGSLQRRDTEAFF. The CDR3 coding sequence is TGTGCCAGCAGCTTAGGCTCGCTACAACGGAGAGACACTGAAGCTTTCTTT. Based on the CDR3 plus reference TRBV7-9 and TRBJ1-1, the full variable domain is DTGVSQNPRHKITKRGQNVTFRCDPISEHNRLYWYRQTLGQGPEFLTYFQNEAQLEKSRLLSDRFSAERPKGSFSTLEIQRTEQGDSAMYLCASSLGSLQRRDTEAFFGQGTRLTVV.

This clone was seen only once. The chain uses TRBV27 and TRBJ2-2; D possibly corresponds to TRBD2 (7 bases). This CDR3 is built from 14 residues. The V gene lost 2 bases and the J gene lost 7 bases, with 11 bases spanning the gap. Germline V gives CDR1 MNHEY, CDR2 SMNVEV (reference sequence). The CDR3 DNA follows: TGTGCCAGCAGTTTACAGGGAGGGGGCGGGGAGCTGTTTTTT. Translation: CASSLQGGGGELFF.

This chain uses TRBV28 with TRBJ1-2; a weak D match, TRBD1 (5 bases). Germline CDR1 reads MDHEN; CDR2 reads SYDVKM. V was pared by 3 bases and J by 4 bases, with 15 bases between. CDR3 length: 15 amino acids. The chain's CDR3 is CASSLGRAISYGYTF. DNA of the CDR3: TGTGCCAGCAGTTTGGGCAGGGCGATAAGCTATGGCTACACCTTC.

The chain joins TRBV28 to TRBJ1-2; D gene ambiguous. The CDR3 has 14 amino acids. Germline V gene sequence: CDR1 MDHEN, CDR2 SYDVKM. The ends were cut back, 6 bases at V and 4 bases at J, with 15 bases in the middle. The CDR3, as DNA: TGTGCCAGCAGCCTCCTCCCCGGGAGCTATGGCTACACCTTC. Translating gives CASSLLPGSYGYTF.

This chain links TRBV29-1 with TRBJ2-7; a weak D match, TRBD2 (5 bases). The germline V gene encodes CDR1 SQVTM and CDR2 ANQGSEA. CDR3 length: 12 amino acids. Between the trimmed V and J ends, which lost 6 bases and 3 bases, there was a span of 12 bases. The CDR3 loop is CSVDGVGYEQYF. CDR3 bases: TGCAGCGTGGACGGGGTCGGCTACGAGCAGTACTTC.

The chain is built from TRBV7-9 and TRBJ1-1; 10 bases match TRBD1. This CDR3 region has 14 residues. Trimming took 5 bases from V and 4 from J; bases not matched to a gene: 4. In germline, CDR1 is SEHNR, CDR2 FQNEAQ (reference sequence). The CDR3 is CASSGGTGVTEAFF. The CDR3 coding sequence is TGTGCCAGCAGCGGGGGGACAGGGGTCACTGAAGCTTTCTTT. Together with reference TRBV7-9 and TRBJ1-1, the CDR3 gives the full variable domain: DTGVSQNPRHKITKRGQNVTFRCDPISEHNRLYWYRQTLGQGPEFLTYFQNEAQLEKSRLLSDRFSAERPKGSFSTLEIQRTEQGDSAMYLCASSGGTGVTEAFFGQGTRLTVV.

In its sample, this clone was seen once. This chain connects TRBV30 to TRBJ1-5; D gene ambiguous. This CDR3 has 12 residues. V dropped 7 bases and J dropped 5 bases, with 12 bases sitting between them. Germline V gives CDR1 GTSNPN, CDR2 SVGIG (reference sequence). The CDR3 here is CAYGEAYQPQHF. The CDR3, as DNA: TGTGCCTACGGAGAGGCCTATCAGCCCCAGCATTTT.

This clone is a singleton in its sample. The CDR3 sequence is CASSELSQDPGTTQYF. Written as DNA, the CDR3 is TGTGCCAGTAGTGAACTCTCACAGGACCCCGGCACTACGCAGTATTTT. The chain combines TRBV19 with TRBJ2-3; a weak D match, TRBD1 (5 bases). The CDR3 is 16 amino acids. V lost 5 bases, J lost 8 bases, and 23 bases lay in between. The germline CDR1 and CDR2 sequences are LNHDA and SQIVND (reference sequence).

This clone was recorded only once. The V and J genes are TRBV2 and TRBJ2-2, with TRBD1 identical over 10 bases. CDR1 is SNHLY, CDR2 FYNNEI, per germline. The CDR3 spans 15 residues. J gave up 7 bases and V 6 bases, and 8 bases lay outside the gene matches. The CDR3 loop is CASRRGTGDGGELFF. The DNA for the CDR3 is TGTGCCAGCAGAAGGGGGACAGGGGACGGCGGGGAGCTGTTTTTT. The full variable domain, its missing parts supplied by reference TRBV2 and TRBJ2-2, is EPEVTQTPSHQVTQMGQEVILRCVPISNHLYFYWYRQILGQKVEFLVSFYNNEISEKSEIFDDQFSVERPDGSNFTLKIRSTKLEDSAMYFCASRRGTGDGGELFFGEGSRLTVL.

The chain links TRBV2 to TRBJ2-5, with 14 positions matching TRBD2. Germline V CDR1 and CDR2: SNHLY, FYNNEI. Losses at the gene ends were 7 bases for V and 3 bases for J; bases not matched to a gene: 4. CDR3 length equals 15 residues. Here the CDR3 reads CASIGLAGGKETQYF. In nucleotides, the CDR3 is TGTGCCAGCATTGGACTAGCGGGAGGAAAAGAGACCCAGTACTTC.

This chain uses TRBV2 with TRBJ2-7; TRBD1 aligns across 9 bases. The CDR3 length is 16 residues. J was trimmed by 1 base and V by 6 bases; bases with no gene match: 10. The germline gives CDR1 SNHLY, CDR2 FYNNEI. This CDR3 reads CASSQQGQGLSYEQYF. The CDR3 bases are TGTGCCAGCAGCCAACAGGGACAGGGACTGTCCTACGAGCAGTACTTC.